These 18 T cell receptor beta chains were all obtained from the same sample, sequenced in a study of circulating CD8 cells and anti-PD-1 response in melanoma. Using about 15 ng of total RNA, TCR libraries were made with the QIAseq Immune Repertoire TCR panel. TCRdb independently ran MiXCR on the reads; one entry per CDR3 protein. The sample comprises around 180 distinct CDR3 sequences, roughly 8% of which are singletons, and about 64% rests with the top ten. Live CD3+CD8+TCRalphabeta+ cells were sorted into four subsets by PD-1 and/or TIGIT. Sequenced material: CD8+ T cells from PBMCs, taken at baseline or after one month of anti-PD-1 therapy (not recorded which). The source of these receptors is a human donor with melanoma.

By share, this clonotype counts as large (0.1 to 1%). The chain recombines TRBV7-2 with TRBJ2-4; D is undetermined. The V end was cut by 8 bases, the J end by 0 bases, with 11 bases between. Germline CDR1 and CDR2: SGHTA and FQGNSA. The CDR3 extends over 14 amino acids. CDR3 protein: CASSASIAKNIQYF. CDR3 DNA sequence: TGTGCCAGCTCGGCTTCGATAGCCAAAAACATTCAGTACTTC.

In its sample, this clonotype ranks as large. The gene calls are TRBV19 and TRBJ2-7; D is ambiguous. Germline V gives CDR1 LNHDA, CDR2 SQIVND (reference sequence). The CDR3 totals 13 residues. Trimming took 6 bases from V and 0 from J, leaving 9 bases between them. CDR3 sequence: CASSSPSSYEQYF. The CDR3 DNA sequence: TGTGCCAGTAGCTCACCGAGCTCCTACGAGCAGTACTTC.

By sample share, this clonotype is large (0.1 to 1%). The junction departs from the called germline gene at one end, perhaps through a read error. The genes are TRBV5-5 and TRBJ2-2; D may be TRBD2 (6 bases). The CDR3 extends over 16 amino acids. CDR1 is SGHKS, CDR2 YYEKEE, per germline (reference sequence). CDR3 in DNA: TGTGCCAGCAGCTTGGGCGTGGCGGGGCCCACCGTGGAGCTGTTTTTT. Its protein is CASSLGVAGPTVELFF.

Sample share makes this clonotype medium-sized. The chain links TRBV7-3 to TRBJ2-3; 8 bases agree with TRBD2. Germline V gene data show CDR1 as SGHTA and CDR2 as FQGTGA. Trimming removed 2 bases from V and 2 bases from J; junction bases left unmatched: 6. The CDR3 extends over 16 amino acids. The CDR3: CASSLGASGYTDTQYF. Written as DNA, the CDR3 is TGTGCCAGCAGCTTAGGGGCTAGCGGGTACACAGATACGCAGTATTTT.

By sample fraction, this clonotype is large. The chain employs TRBV4-3 and TRBJ1-4; TRBD1 aligns across 9 bases. Per germline, CDR1 LGHNA and CDR2 YSLEER. With V trimmed by 0 bases and J by 6 bases, 5 bases remained unmatched. The CDR3 runs 16 residues. CDR3 amino acids: CASSQDRGQGDEKLFF. The DNA of the CDR3 is TGCGCCAGCAGCCAAGATAGGGGACAGGGAGATGAAAAACTGTTTTTT.

V gene TRBV28 combines with J gene TRBJ2-1, with D perhaps assigned TRBD1 or TRBD2 (6 bases each). Germline CDR1 and CDR2: MDHEN and SYDVKM. The CDR3 is 15 amino acids. Trimming removed 3 bases at V and 0 bases at J, with 9 bases between. In nucleotides, the CDR3 is TGTGCCAGCAGTTTGTCGGGGGCCTCCTACAATGAGCAGTTCTTC. This gives the protein CASSLSGASYNEQFF.

This clonotype is large within its sample. J is TRBJ2-7 and V is TRBV2; TRBD2 matches 7 bases. Germline V lookup: CDR1 SNHLY, CDR2 FYNNEI. With V trimmed by 2 bases and J by 4 bases, 11 bases remained unmatched. The CDR3 is 16 residues long. CDR3 nucleotide sequence: TGTGCCAGCAGTGAAATGAGTGCGGGAGCCGTGTACGAGCAGTACTTC. This sequence encodes CASSEMSAGAVYEQYF. Using reference TRBV2 and TRBJ2-7 for the parts outside the CDR3, the full variable domain is EPEVTQTPSHQVTQMGQEVILRCVPISNHLYFYWYRQILGQKVEFLVSFYNNEISEKSEIFDDQFSVERPDGSNFTLKIRSTKLEDSAMYFCASSEMSAGAVYEQYFGPGTRLTVT.

By share of the sample, this clonotype is medium-sized (0.01 to 0.1%). The J gene is TRBJ1-3, the V gene TRBV20-1; 7 bases are shared with TRBD1. The CDR3 is made up of 14 amino acids. The trim removed 5 bases at V and 2 bases at J, leaving 6 bases unmatched. Germline V gene lookup returns CDR1 DFQATT and CDR2 SNEGSKA (reference sequence). The chain's CDR3 is CSAAPGGTGNTIYF. CDR3 in DNA: TGCAGTGCTGCCCCAGGGGGAACTGGAAACACCATATATTTT.

This clonotype is labeled large. The J gene is TRBJ2-6, the V gene TRBV28, with 8 positions matching TRBD1. Trimming cost V 5 bases and J 4 bases; bases outside gene matches: 13. The CDR3 consists of 18 residues. Germline loops: CDR1 MDHEN, CDR2 SYDVKM. In DNA, the CDR3 is TGTGCCAGCAGTCTCCCAGGGGGCGTCCCTGGGGGGGCCAACGTCCTGACTTTC. It specifies CASSLPGGVPGGANVLTF.

In its sample, this clonotype ranks as large. The chain couples TRBV2 to TRBJ2-1; D is possibly TRBD2 (5 bases). Trimming removed 2 bases from V and 0 bases from J, with 17 bases in between. This CDR3 contains 18 residues. Germline CDR1 SNHLY, CDR2 FYNNEI. The CDR3 coding sequence is TGTGCCAGCAGTGAATCCCCGCCACTAGTAAGCTCCTACAATGAGCAGTTCTTC. Translating gives CASSESPPLVSSYNEQFF.

Comments on this clonotype: A far bigger clonotype differs at one base, so this is likely a read error. The rearrangement joins TRBV5-5 to TRBJ2-7, with 8 bases fitting TRBD1. The germline V gene encodes CDR1 SGHKS and CDR2 YYEKEE (reference sequence). CDR3 length equals 14 residues. CDR3 protein: CASSLGRGRDEQYF. CDR3 sequence (DNA): TGTGCCAGCAGTTTGGGCAGGGGGCGCGACGAGCAGTACTTC.

By share, this clonotype counts as medium-sized. The chain combines TRBV19 with TRBJ2-1; weak D call: TRBD2 (5 bases). Germline V lookup: CDR1 LNHDA, CDR2 SQIVND (reference sequence). This CDR3 has 13 amino acids. Between the trimmed V and J ends, which lost 8 bases and 4 bases, there was a span of 12 bases. Here the CDR3 DNA reads TGTGCCAGTGGAGACTATGGGTACAATGAGCAGTTCTTC. Translating it yields CASGDYGYNEQFF.

By its share, this clonotype is medium-sized. The chain employs TRBV9 and TRBJ2-1, with TRBD2 identical over 8 bases. Germline CDR1 reads SGDLS; CDR2 reads YYNGEE. This CDR3 has 16 residues. J lost 6 bases, V lost 4 bases, and 12 bases had no gene match. The CDR3 reads CASSRPSGLNPNEQFF. Here the CDR3 DNA reads TGTGCCAGCAGCCGGCCTAGCGGGCTCAACCCCAATGAGCAGTTCTTC.

This clonotype is termed large. This CDR3 is CASSFRGGVYEQYF. In DNA form, the CDR3 reads TGTGCCAGCAGCTTCCGCGGGGGCGTCTACGAGCAGTACTTC. The chain links TRBV5-4 to TRBJ2-7; D is perhaps TRBD2 (7 bases). Germline V CDR1 and CDR2: SGHNT, YYREEE (reference sequence). V was pared by 2 bases and J by 3 bases, with 12 bases between. This CDR3 has 14 residues. The full variable domain, completed using reference TRBV5-4 and TRBJ2-7, is ETGVTQSPTHLIKTRGQQVTLRCSSQSGHNTVSWYQQALGQGPQFIFQYYREEENGRGNFPPRFSGLQFPNYSSELNVNALELDDSALYLCASSFRGGVYEQYFGPGTRLTVT.

Judged by abundance, this clonotype is large. This sequence joins TRBV21-1 and TRBJ2-5; the tabulated D call, TRBD1, remains unverified against the DNA. TRBV21-1 is a pseudogene locus. The CDR3 loop spans 19 amino acids. CDR3: CASSKLGYLRPRGGQTQYF. CDR3 sequence (DNA): TGTGCCAGCAGCAAGTTGGGATATCTCCGTCCCAGGGGTGGGCAGACCCAGTACTTC.

This clonotype qualifies as large. The chain uses TRBV28 and TRBJ2-3; D uncertain. Trimming stripped 3 bases from V and 2 bases from J, with 12 bases between. The CDR3 is 15 residues long. The germline gives CDR1 MDHEN, CDR2 SYDVKM. The CDR3 protein is CASSFSRTLTDTQYF. Written as DNA, the CDR3 is TGTGCCAGCAGTTTCTCCAGGACCCTCACAGATACGCAGTATTTT.

This clonotype is termed medium-sized. V and J are TRBV13 and TRBJ2-5; 9 bases match TRBD1. The J segment lost 4 bases and the V segment lost 8 bases, leaving 11 bases of the junction unmatched. Germline V gene sequence: CDR1 PRHDT, CDR2 FYEKMQ (reference sequence). CDR3 length: 15 amino acids. The CDR3 region has the DNA TGTGCCAGCGGGCCCTTCTCGGACAGGGGAGAGACCCAGTACTTC. It codes for CASGPFSDRGETQYF.

By sample share, this clonotype is large. This chain uses TRBV28 with TRBJ2-7; the match to TRBD2 covers 8 bases. This CDR3 has 16 amino acids. Trimming at V came to 2 bases and at J to 0 bases, leaving 6 bases not matched to a gene. Germline V gives CDR1 MDHEN, CDR2 SYDVKM. DNA of the CDR3: TGTGCCAGCAGTTTAACGGTCGCGGGAGGCTCCTACGAGCAGTACTTC. It specifies CASSLTVAGGSYEQYF.